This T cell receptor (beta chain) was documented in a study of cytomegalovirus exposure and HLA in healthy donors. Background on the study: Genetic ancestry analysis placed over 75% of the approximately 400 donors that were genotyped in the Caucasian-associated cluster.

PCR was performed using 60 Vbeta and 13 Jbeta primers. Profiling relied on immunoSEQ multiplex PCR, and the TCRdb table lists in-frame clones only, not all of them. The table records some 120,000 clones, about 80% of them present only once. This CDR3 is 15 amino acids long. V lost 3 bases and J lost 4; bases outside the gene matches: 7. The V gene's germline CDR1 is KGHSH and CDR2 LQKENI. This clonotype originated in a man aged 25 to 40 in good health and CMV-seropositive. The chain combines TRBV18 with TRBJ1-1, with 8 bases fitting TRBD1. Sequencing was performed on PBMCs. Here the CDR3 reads CASSPRGQAGTEAFF. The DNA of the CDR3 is TGTGCCAGCTCACCGCGGGGACAGGCAGGCACTGAAGCTTTCTTT.